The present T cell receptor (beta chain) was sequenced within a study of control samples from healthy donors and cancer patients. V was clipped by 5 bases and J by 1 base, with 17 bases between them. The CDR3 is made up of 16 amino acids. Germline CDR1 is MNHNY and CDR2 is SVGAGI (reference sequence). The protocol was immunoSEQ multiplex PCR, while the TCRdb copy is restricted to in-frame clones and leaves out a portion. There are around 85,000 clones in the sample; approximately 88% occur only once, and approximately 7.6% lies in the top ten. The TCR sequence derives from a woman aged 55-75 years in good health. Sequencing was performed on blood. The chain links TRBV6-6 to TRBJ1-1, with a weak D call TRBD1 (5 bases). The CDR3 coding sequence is TGTGCCAGCAGTGCAACCCTCGCGGGGGGGAACACTGAAGCTTTCTTT. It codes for CASSATLAGGNTEAFF.